This TCR beta chain was profiled in a study of long-term antiretroviral therapy in people with HIV. Looking at the study overall: The oldest samples precede the 2015 immediate-ART recommendation by about a decade.

Study-wide results and limits: In the period from the mid-2000s to the late 2010s, blood was collected, possibly under older ART regimens. The clones with expansion before ART were dominant in the repertoire at all time points.

Concerning this clone itself: Its antigen is not identified.

V was pared by 5 bases and J by 1 base, with 11 bases between. Germline V gene lookup returns CDR1 SGHVS and CDR2 FQNEAQ. CDR3 size: 14 residues. They ran version v3.0 of the immunoSEQ assay at survey level. Generated by immunoSEQ multiplex PCR, the TCRdb table keeps only in-frame clones and is missing some. Seen here are almost 35,000 clones, about 85% observed once, and the top ten hold approximately 5%. Specimen: unsorted PBMCs, collected just over 2.7 years before starting antiretroviral therapy. J is TRBJ1-2 and V is TRBV7-8; tentatively, D is TRBD1 (5 bases). This TCR was sampled from a woman aged 25 to 39 with HIV. CDR3 residues: CASSRGQNNYGYTF. CDR3 sequence (DNA): TGTGCCAGCAGCCGTGGACAAAATAACTATGGCTACACCTTC.